The 23 T cell receptor beta chains reported below all come from one sample, sequenced in a study of T-cell memory formation after mild COVID-19. TCRdb independently ran MiXCR on the 5' RACE reads; one entry per CDR3 protein. The sample has roughly 560,000 distinct CDR3 sequences, around 21% seen once. Sequencing input: PBMCs or a T cell subset sorted from them (not recorded which). The source of these receptors is an adult woman who had mild COVID-19 (a few samples of this study predate the infection). Cell type and time point are not known.

V usage is TRBV29-1 and J usage is TRBJ2-2; a possible D gene is TRBD1 (5 bases). The length of the CDR3 is 14 residues. Germline values: CDR1 SQVTM, CDR2 ANQGSEA. V lost 3 bases and J lost 2, with 10 bases in between. Here the CDR3 DNA reads TGCAGCGTTGAGGCAGGGATAAACACCGGGGAGCTGTTTTTT. Protein product: CSVEAGINTGELFF.

The sample holds a few counts of this clonotype. The chain couples TRBV9 to TRBJ2-1, with 10 bases matching TRBD1. The CDR3 is made up of 15 amino acids. The V gene end was trimmed by 6 bases and the J gene end by 10 bases; junction bases not matched to a gene: 13. From germline, CDR1 is SGDLS and CDR2 YYNGEE. The CDR3 loop is CASNHGTGARVEQFF. The CDR3 region has the DNA TGTGCCAGCAACCACGGGACAGGGGCCCGTGTGGAGCAGTTCTTC.

The V gene is TRBV6-5, the J gene TRBJ2-1, with D unresolved. Germline V CDR1 and CDR2: MNHEY, SVGAGI. Trimming took 6 bases from V and 0 from J, leaving 12 bases between them. This CDR3 contains 15 residues. CDR3 sequence reads: CASRPGDISYNEQFF. CDR3 nucleotides: TGTGCCAGCAGACCCGGCGACATCTCCTACAATGAGCAGTTCTTC.

This clonotype was detected only a few times. V is TRBV4-2 and J is TRBJ1-5, with 7 positions matching TRBD1. The CDR3 consists of 16 residues. In germline, CDR1 is LGHNA, CDR2 YNFKEQ. V shed 0 bases, J shed 10 bases, and the junction held 12 bases outside the gene matches. The CDR3 sequence: CASSQDVGTAVAPQHF. Written as DNA, the CDR3 is TGTGCCAGCAGCCAAGATGTAGGGACAGCCGTGGCCCCCCAGCATTTT.

In its sample, this clonotype was seen a few times. This chain connects TRBV5-1 to TRBJ2-3; the D gene is possibly TRBD2 (6 bases). Germline values: CDR1 SGHRS, CDR2 YFSETQ. The CDR3 has 14 amino acids. The V gene lost 1 base and the J gene lost 4 bases, with 10 bases spanning the gap. The chain's CDR3 is CASSLLRGADTQYF. As DNA, the CDR3 is TGCGCCAGCAGCTTGTTGCGGGGAGCAGATACGCAGTATTTT.

The rearrangement joins TRBV24-1 to TRBJ2-1, with 12 bases matching TRBD2. In germline, CDR1 is KGHDR, CDR2 SFDVKD. CDR3 length equals 16 residues. V trimming: 6 bases; J trimming: 3 bases; junction bases outside the gene matches: 5. The DNA for the CDR3 is TGTGCCACCAGTATCCGGACTAGCGGGAACTACAATGAGCAGTTCTTC. This encodes CATSIRTSGNYNEQFF.

This clonotype was seen once. The chain joins TRBV11-3 to TRBJ2-7, with 11 bases that match TRBD2. Germline values: CDR1 SGHNT, CDR2 YENEEA. The V segment lost 3 bases and the J segment 0 bases; nucleotides outside the gene matches: 4. CDR3 length: 16 residues. The CDR3, as DNA: TGTGCCAGCAGCTTCAGACTAGCGGGGAGCTCCTACGAGCAGTACTTC. Its protein is CASSFRLAGSSYEQYF.

This clonotype was detected ten times or more. The J gene is TRBJ2-1, the V gene TRBV11-2; D unresolved. This CDR3 is 11 amino acids long. Trimming cost V 4 bases and J 14 bases, with 12 bases left between them. Germline assignment: CDR1 SGHAT and CDR2 FQNNGV. CDR3 in amino acids: CASSSGPVEFF. CDR3 DNA sequence: TGTGCCAGCAGCTCGGGCCCCGTGGAGTTCTTC.

V and J are TRBV9 and TRBJ2-7; 12 positions match TRBD1. The J segment lost 6 bases and the V segment lost 3 bases, leaving 7 bases of the junction unmatched. Germline CDR1 and CDR2: SGDLS and YYNGEE. CDR3 length: 15 residues. The CDR3 is CASSARDRGPVEQYF. CDR3 DNA: TGTGCCAGCAGCGCGAGGGACAGGGGGCCCGTCGAGCAGTACTTC.

This clonotype was picked up a small number of times. V gene TRBV5-1 combines with J gene TRBJ2-5; D is possibly TRBD2 (6 bases). Germline lookup yields CDR1 SGHRS and CDR2 YFSETQ. Trimming stripped 0 bases from V and 5 bases from J, with 14 bases between. This CDR3 contains 15 residues. The CDR3 here is CASSLVGLARETQYF. In DNA form, the CDR3 reads TGCGCCAGCAGCTTGGTCGGGCTAGCGAGGGAGACCCAGTACTTC.

The gene calls are TRBV12-3 or TRBV12-4 and TRBJ1-1; D unresolved. The CDR3 has 13 amino acids. V lost 3 bases to trimming and J lost 1 base, with 6 bases between them. This CDR3 is CASSFWQNTEAFF. In nucleotides, the CDR3 is TGTGCCAGCAGTTTTTGGCAGAACACTGAAGCTTTCTTT.

This clonotype has a handful of counts. The CDR3 here is CSVDRGSRYEQYF. Here the CDR3 DNA reads TGCAGCGTTGACCGCGGGAGTCGTTACGAGCAGTACTTC. The rearrangement uses TRBV29-1 and TRBJ2-7; 7 bases are shared with TRBD2. The CDR3 runs to 13 residues. The V gene's germline CDR1 is SQVTM and CDR2 ANQGSEA. Trimming at V came to 3 bases and at J to 4 bases, leaving 6 bases not matched to a gene.

This clonotype came up a few times. Mismatch with germline at one junction end may stem from a read error. The chain carries TRBV5-1 and TRBJ2-1, with 7 bases identical to TRBD1. CDR1 and CDR2 (germline): SGHRS, YFSETQ. This CDR3 spans 15 amino acids. Written as DNA, the CDR3 is TGCGCCAGCGGCTTACAGGGGAGCTCCTACAATGAGCAGTTCTTC. It is translated as CASGLQGSSYNEQFF.

This clonotype was counted only a few times. The V and J genes are TRBV4-1 and TRBJ2-3; 10 bases align to TRBD1. J lost 3 bases, V lost 0 bases, and 3 bases had no gene match. Germline lookup yields CDR1 MGHRA and CDR2 YSYEKL. CDR3 size: 16 residues. The CDR3 reads CASSQEWDRGTDTQYF. CDR3 nucleotides: TGCGCCAGCAGCCAAGAATGGGACAGGGGTACAGATACGCAGTATTTT.

This clonotype came up a few times. The chain links TRBV15 to TRBJ2-1; D tentatively reads TRBD1 or TRBD2 (5 bases each). The CDR3 has 16 residues. V lost 0 bases and J 8 bases, leaving 17 bases between the germline ends. The germline gives CDR1 LNHNV, CDR2 YYDKDF (reference sequence). CDR3 nucleotides: TGTGCCACCAGCAGAGAAGGGGAGTGGGATTGGTATGAGCAGTTCTTC. Translating it yields CATSREGEWDWYEQFF.

This chain connects TRBV20-1 to TRBJ2-5, with D tentatively TRBD1 (6 bases). Germline V gene sequence: CDR1 DFQATT, CDR2 SNEGSKA (reference sequence). Deletions cut 0 bases from V and 5 bases from J, with 16 bases between. The CDR3 is made up of 15 amino acids. CDR3 in amino acids: CSARDIQGTSETQYF. The CDR3 nucleotides read TGCAGTGCTAGAGACATACAGGGTACTAGTGAGACCCAGTACTTC.

The genes are TRBV14 and TRBJ1-2, with 10 bases identical to TRBD1. The CDR3 spans 16 residues. CDR1 SGHDN and CDR2 FVKESK come from the germline V gene. Unmatched junction bases numbered 5, after V lost 0 bases and J lost 4 bases. Here the CDR3 DNA reads TGTGCCAGCAGCCAAGATCTTGGGACAGGGGCCTATGGCTACACCTTC. It translates to CASSQDLGTGAYGYTF.

The rearrangement links TRBV4-1 to TRBJ2-3; D remains ambiguous. Trimming left V 5 bases short and J 1 base short, with 4 bases between. The CDR3 is made up of 12 amino acids. The germline V gene has CDR1 MGHRA and CDR2 YSYEKL. CDR3: CASSTRTDTQYF. CDR3 DNA sequence: TGCGCCAGCAGCACCCGCACAGATACGCAGTATTTT.

Note on this clonotype: An end of the junction differs from the germline gene, which may be a read error. V gene TRBV4-2 combines with J gene TRBJ1-1; D is uncertain. This CDR3 is 10 amino acids long. CDR1 is LGHNA, CDR2 YNFKEQ, per germline. CDR3 in amino acids: CASSQEAGFF. CDR3 nucleotides: TGTGCCAGCAGCCAAGAAGCCGGGTTTTTT.

This clonotype came up a few times. The chain couples TRBV2 to TRBJ2-7; D is uncertain. Trimming took 9 bases from V and 0 from J, leaving 6 bases between them. This CDR3 region has 11 residues. CDR1 is SNHLY and CDR2 is FYNNEI in the germline V gene. The CDR3 DNA sequence: TGTGCCAGAGGAAACTCCTACGAGCAGTACTTC. Its translation is CARGNSYEQYF.

The sample holds a few counts of this clonotype. The chain employs TRBV7-7 and TRBJ2-7, with unresolved D. This CDR3 has 13 residues. Germline V lookup: CDR1 SSHAT, CDR2 FNYEAQ (reference sequence). The V and J ends lost 5 bases and 5 bases respectively, with 13 bases between them. CDR3 nucleotide sequence: TGTGCCAGCAGCCGACGGTTACGGGACGAGCAGTACTTC. Amino acids: CASSRRLRDEQYF.

There are a few counts of this clonotype. J is TRBJ1-5 and V is TRBV12-3 or TRBV12-4; 7 bases align to TRBD1. V dropped 5 bases and J dropped 11; count of bases not matched to a gene: 12. This CDR3 spans 14 amino acids. The CDR3 loop reads CASSTQGHPQAQHF. In DNA form, the CDR3 reads TGTGCCAGCAGTACACAGGGGCACCCCCAGGCCCAGCATTTT.

CDR3: CASSPATDRGGYEQFF. CDR3 DNA sequence: TGTGCCAGCTCACCAGCCACGGACAGGGGAGGTTATGAGCAGTTCTTC. This chain joins TRBV18 and TRBJ2-1, with 9 bases fitting TRBD1. The ends lost 2 bases at V and 8 bases at J; junction bases unmatched: 10. The CDR3 consists of 16 residues. Germline CDR1 reads KGHSH; CDR2 reads LQKENI. Based on the CDR3 plus reference TRBV18 and TRBJ2-1, the full variable domain is NAGVMQNPRHLVRRRGQEARLRCSPMKGHSHVYWYRQLPEEGLKFMVYLQKENIIDESGMPKERFSAEFPKEGPSILRIQQVVRGDSAAYFCASSPATDRGGYEQFFGPGTRLTVL.